Described below is a single T cell receptor beta chain sequence and its context. The antigen remains undetermined. The study gave focal radiation plus ipilimumab CTLA-4 blockade to patients with chemo-refractory metastatic non-small-cell lung cancer. The method was immunoSEQ multiplex PCR; TCRdb's version includes in-frame clones alone and lacks a portion of them. The sample contains about 80,000 clones, approximately 84% of which appear only once. The V gene lost 3 bases and the J gene lost 1 base, with 20 bases spanning the gap. Per germline, CDR1 SGHRS and CDR2 YFSETQ. This CDR3 region has 19 residues. This record belongs to a study of radiotherapy plus CTLA-4 blockade in lung cancer. Study at large: Disease control was seen in 25% to 40% of patients, objective responses in 15% to 20%.

Findings and limits, study-wide: Early blood T cell clone dynamics reportedly forecast response best, with interferon-beta. Tumor-derived TCR clones expanded in blood after radiotherapy plus ipilimumab.

This receptor was taken from a human donor with non-small cell lung cancer who had stable disease on radiotherapy plus ipilimumab. The gene calls are TRBV5-1 and TRBJ2-6; D assignment may be TRBD1 or TRBD2 (6 bases each). Source: peripheral blood, taken from a patient treated with radiotherapy plus ipilimumab. The CDR3 sequence is CASSWGWGAGSSGANVLTF. The CDR3 bases are TGCGCCAGCAGCTGGGGTTGGGGGGCCGGATCTTCTGGGGCCAACGTCCTGACTTTC.